This T cell receptor (beta chain) was found in a study of blood T cell repertoires in COVID-19. About the research overall: The cDNA or gDNA used as material had been derived from T cells, B-cell-depleted T cells, or PBMCs.

In the authors' methods: Amplified reference gene primers provided the basis for estimating nucleated cell counts. Method: immunoSEQ multiplex PCR; TCRdb's copy keeps in-frame clones and lacks some. V and J calls and clone size follow that table, whereas D and trimming were derived from the DNA. Of fewer than 500,000 clones in the sample, about 89% were seen once. This clone was seen a handful of times. Trimming left V 4 bases short and J 0 bases short, with 11 bases between. The CDR3 extends over 14 amino acids. CDR1 SGDLS and CDR2 YYNGEE come from the germline V gene. Participant age was about 18 to 89 years, and participants resided in roughly 25 US areas. Either two negative PCRs, clearance, or symptom resolution qualified Cohort 3 donors as recovered.

The V gene is TRBV9, the J gene TRBJ2-7; D call uncertain. Sequencing was performed on PBMCs or T cells enriched from blood (not recorded which). The receptor was isolated from a man aged 25-45 years who had recovered from COVID-19. In nucleotides, the CDR3 is TGTGCCAGCAGCCCCAGTGGTTACTCCTACGAGCAGTACTTC. This codes for CASSPSGYSYEQYF. The full variable domain, its missing parts supplied by reference TRBV9 and TRBJ2-7, is DSGVTQTPKHLITATGQRVTLRCSPRSGDLSVYWYQQSLDQGLQFLIQYYNGEERAKGNILERFSAQQFPDLHSELNLSSLELGDSALYFCASSPSGYSYEQYFGPGTRLTVT.